Sequencing of this TCR beta chain was carried out in a study of T cell repertoires in cytomegalovirus infection. At the level of the study: Recently identified HLA-C-restricted CMV epitopes and well-studied HLA-B-restricted CMV epitopes were used by the study. Findings and caveats of the study: The ex vivo response was dominated by HLA-C-restricted CMV-specific TCR beta clonotypes.

CDR3 length equals 11 residues. V lost 5 bases and J lost 4, with 6 bases in between. Germline V gene lookup returns CDR1 MDHEN and CDR2 SYDVKM. Of note for this clonotype: The antigen is undetermined.

TCRdb re-called the reads through MiXCR, storing one row per CDR3 protein. The sample has more than 250,000 distinct CDR3 sequences, 25% seen once. Source: cultured PBMCs, taken from culture after CMV antigen stimulation. V gene TRBV28 combines with J gene TRBJ2-7, with D uncertain. This TCR was sampled from a human donor in good health (CMV status not recorded). Some clones in this sample may be carry-over from other donors' samples. CDR3 coding DNA: TGTGCCAGCAGTGAGGAGTACGAGCAGTACTTC. Its translation is CASSEEYEQYF.